These 31 T cell receptor beta chains originate from one sample sequenced in a study of cytomegalovirus exposure and HLA in healthy donors. The study ran its PCR with 60 Vbeta and 13 Jbeta primers. Profiled with immunoSEQ multiplex PCR; TCRdb holds only in-frame clones, not every one. The table lists more than 85,000 clones, around 76% of them singletons. The sample comprised PBMCs. These receptors were taken from a woman aged 50 to 60 in good health and CMV-seropositive.

The chain recombines TRBV9 with TRBJ1-5; D may be TRBD1 (6 bases). Trimming stripped 3 bases from V and 3 bases from J, with 13 bases between. The germline CDR1 and CDR2 sequences are SGDLS and YYNGEE. This CDR3 region has 15 residues. Written as DNA, the CDR3 is TGTGCCAGCAGCGATACCCGGGACATCAATCAGCCCCAGCATTTT. Amino acid sequence: CASSDTRDINQPQHF.

The CDR3 bases are TGTGCCAGCGGGGGGGGTGGGGATGAGCAGTTCTTC. It is translated as CASGGGGDEQFF. The genes are TRBV9 and TRBJ2-1, with 7 bases that match TRBD2. CDR3 length equals 12 residues. V lost 7 bases and J lost 8; bases outside the gene matches: 6. CDR1 is SGDLS and CDR2 is YYNGEE in the germline V gene.

The chain couples TRBV19 to TRBJ2-1; 7 nucleotides match TRBD2. V gave up 7 bases and J gave up 6 bases; unmatched junction bases: 9. CDR1 is LNHDA, CDR2 SQIVND, per germline (reference sequence). The CDR3 covers 14 residues. The CDR3 bases are TGTGCCAGTACCGTGGGCGGGGGAAGCAATGAGCAGTTCTTC. Translating it yields CASTVGGGSNEQFF.

This chain joins TRBV5-6 and TRBJ2-7; 13 bases align to TRBD2. After removal of 4 bases from V and 1 base from J, the junction contained 11 bases not matched to a gene. This CDR3 is built from 18 residues. Germline V gives CDR1 SGHDT, CDR2 YYEEEE. The CDR3 sequence: CASSPGTSGTKFSYEQYF. For the CDR3, the DNA is TGTGCCAGCAGCCCCGGGACTAGCGGGACCAAATTTTCCTACGAGCAGTACTTC.

The V call is TRBV5-1, the J call TRBJ1-6; 9 bases are shared with TRBD1. Trimming removed 4 bases from V and 5 bases from J; junction bases left unmatched: 10. This CDR3 comprises 17 residues. Germline CDR1 reads SGHRS; CDR2 reads YFSETQ. The CDR3 DNA follows: TGCGCCAGCAGCCTACTCCTGGGACAGGGAAATAATTCACCCCTCCACTTT. It specifies CASSLLLGQGNNSPLHF.

J is TRBJ1-5 and V is TRBV6-1, with D perhaps TRBD1 (5 bases). V lost 3 bases and J 7 bases, leaving 16 bases between the germline ends. The CDR3 runs to 15 residues. CDR1 and CDR2 (germline): MNHNS, SASEGT. CDR3 protein: CASSDRARGGQPQHF. The DNA of the CDR3 is TGTGCCAGCAGTGATAGGGCTAGGGGCGGACAGCCCCAGCATTTT.

This chain joins TRBV4-2 and TRBJ2-7, with 10 positions matching TRBD1. This CDR3 contains 20 residues. CDR1 LGHNA and CDR2 YNFKEQ come from the germline V gene. V gave up 0 bases and J gave up 0 bases; unmatched junction bases: 14. The CDR3 here is CASSQDREIGQGGPSYEQYF. In DNA, the CDR3 is TGTGCCAGCAGCCAAGATCGAGAAATAGGACAGGGGGGGCCCTCCTACGAGCAGTACTTC.

The rearrangement links TRBV25-1 to TRBJ1-1; D gene unclear. Germline CDR1 reads MGHDK; CDR2 reads SYGVNS. The V end lost 2 bases, the J end lost 4 bases, and 8 bases lay between the germline ends. The CDR3 extends over 13 amino acids. CDR3 sequence (DNA): TGTGCCAGCAGTGAACCCCCCCGCACTGAAGCTTTCTTT. Protein sequence: CASSEPPRTEAFF.

The J gene is TRBJ1-6, the V gene TRBV7-9; D ambiguous. Per the germline V gene, CDR1 is SEHNR and CDR2 is FQNEAQ (reference sequence). V lost 3 bases and J lost 3, with 6 bases in between. The CDR3 contains 14 residues. This chain's CDR3 is CASSLGNYNSPLHF. The DNA of the CDR3 is TGTGCCAGCAGCTTGGGCAACTATAATTCACCCCTCCACTTT.

The chain couples TRBV7-2 to TRBJ2-7; 10 nucleotides line up with TRBD1. The CDR3 is 19 residues long. Germline V CDR1 and CDR2: SGHTA, FQGNSA. Losses at the gene ends were 2 bases for V and 6 bases for J; bases not matched to a gene: 19. CDR3 sequence reads: CASSLRYGEPGTGVGEQYF. The CDR3, as DNA: TGTGCCAGCAGCTTACGTTATGGTGAACCGGGGACAGGGGTGGGCGAGCAGTACTTC.

This chain links TRBV7-2 with TRBJ2-7, with TRBD2 matching over 8 bases. Germline loops: CDR1 SGHTA, CDR2 FQGNSA. Trimming took 5 bases from V and 5 from J; bases not matched to a gene: 2. The CDR3 loop spans 12 amino acids. The CDR3 DNA follows: TGTGCCAGCAGCCAGACTAGCGACGAGCAGTACTTC. Translating gives CASSQTSDEQYF.

The DNA of the CDR3 is TGCGCCAGCAGCCCTTACTCGGGAGTGGCAGATACGCAGTATTTT. As protein: CASSPYSGVADTQYF. The genes are TRBV4-1 and TRBJ2-3, with TRBD2 as a possible D gene (6 bases). This CDR3 is built from 15 residues. CDR1 is MGHRA and CDR2 is YSYEKL in the germline V gene. V lost 4 bases to trimming and J lost 4 bases, with 15 bases between them.

This chain uses TRBV5-1 with TRBJ2-3, with D uncertain. The V and J ends lost 1 base and 0 bases respectively, with 9 bases between them. Germline V gene sequence: CDR1 SGHRS, CDR2 YFSETQ. The CDR3 spans 15 residues. The CDR3 here is CASSLTSSSTDTQYF. The CDR3 DNA is TGCGCCAGCAGCTTGACATCTTCTAGCACAGATACGCAGTATTTT.

The rearrangement links TRBV9 to TRBJ1-2; D perhaps matches TRBD1 (5 bases). This CDR3 region has 15 residues. Trimming pared 4 bases from V and 5 bases from J, leaving 18 bases between. From germline, CDR1 is SGDLS and CDR2 YYNGEE. The CDR3 sequence is CASSTRQSPLYGYTF. In DNA, the CDR3 is TGTGCCAGCAGCACCCGACAGAGTCCGTTGTATGGCTACACCTTC. Supplemented by reference TRBV9 and TRBJ1-2, the full variable domain reads DSGVTQTPKHLITATGQRVTLRCSPRSGDLSVYWYQQSLDQGLQFLIQYYNGEERAKGNILERFSAQQFPDLHSELNLSSLELGDSALYFCASSTRQSPLYGYTFGSGTRLTVV.

This clone appeared a few times. The CDR3 nucleotides are TGTGCCAGCAGCTTAGCCGGGACAACCCAACAAAAACTGTTTTTT. This translates into CASSLAGTTQQKLFF. The chain carries TRBV7-9 and TRBJ1-4; D possibly corresponds to TRBD1 (6 bases). The CDR3 consists of 15 residues. Germline values: CDR1 SEHNR, CDR2 FQNEAQ (reference sequence). V gave up 0 bases and J gave up 9 bases, with 14 bases separating them.

The rearrangement links TRBV9 to TRBJ2-3; 8 nucleotides align to TRBD2. Germline V gene sequence: CDR1 SGDLS, CDR2 YYNGEE. The CDR3 is 16 amino acids. V trimming: 0 bases; J trimming: 5 bases; junction bases outside the gene matches: 8. CDR3 nucleotides: TGTGCCAGCAGCGTAGGAGGAGCGGGGGAGCAAGATACGCAGTATTTT. Amino acid sequence: CASSVGGAGEQDTQYF.

The gene calls are TRBV11-2 and TRBJ2-3, with no clear D. The CDR3 extends over 15 amino acids. Trimming took off 3 bases at V and 3 bases at J, with 13 bases between the two ends. The V gene's germline CDR1 is SGHAT and CDR2 FQNNGV. The CDR3 nucleotides read TGTGCCAGCAGCTTCTCCCAGTCCCCGACAGATACGCAGTATTTT. Its translation is CASSFSQSPTDTQYF.

V gene TRBV13 combines with J gene TRBJ2-5; tentative D call: TRBD2 (6 bases). V was trimmed by 4 bases and J by 2 bases, leaving 11 bases between them. The CDR3 runs 14 residues. Germline V gene lookup returns CDR1 PRHDT and CDR2 FYEKMQ (reference sequence). CDR3 in DNA: TGTGCCAGCAGCTCGGGGGACTCACAAGAGACCCAGTACTTC. Encoded protein: CASSSGDSQETQYF.

The J gene is TRBJ2-7, the V gene TRBV30; TRBD2 agrees at 10 bases. The CDR3 is 20 residues long. V lost 1 base to trimming and J lost 4 bases; unmatched junction nucleotides: 22. Germline V gene lookup returns CDR1 GTSNPN and CDR2 SVGIG (reference sequence). CDR3 loop: CAWSAYFPFGTSEESYEQYF. The DNA for the CDR3 is TGTGCCTGGAGTGCTTACTTCCCCTTTGGGACTAGCGAAGAGTCGTACGAGCAGTACTTC.

The chain couples TRBV6-4 to TRBJ2-3; D may be TRBD1 (6 bases). Germline V gene data show CDR1 as MRHNA and CDR2 as SNTAGT. V was cut by 4 bases and J by 1 base, with 15 bases left in between. The CDR3 sequence is 16 residues long. CDR3 nucleotide sequence: TGTGCCAGCAGTGTCATAGGGTCAGGGGGCACAGATACGCAGTATTTT. Residues: CASSVIGSGGTDTQYF.

This rearrangement joins TRBV30 to TRBJ2-7, with no clear D. CDR1 is GTSNPN and CDR2 is SVGIG in the germline V gene (reference sequence). The CDR3 loop spans 13 amino acids. Between the trimmed V and J ends, which lost 1 base and 1 base, there was a span of 8 bases. CDR3 amino acids: CAWSAGLSYEQYF. The CDR3 nucleotides are TGTGCCTGGAGTGCCGGGTTGTCCTACGAGCAGTACTTC.

The CDR3 sequence is CAWTGTSISYNEQFF. The CDR3 bases are TGTGCCTGGACCGGGACTAGCATCTCCTACAATGAGCAGTTCTTC. This rearrangement joins TRBV30 to TRBJ2-1; TRBD2 matches at 9 bases. J gave up 0 bases and V 4 bases, and 4 bases lay outside the gene matches. Germline values: CDR1 GTSNPN, CDR2 SVGIG (reference sequence). The CDR3 is made up of 15 amino acids.

The chain recombines TRBV7-6 with TRBJ2-3, with D unresolved. There are 16 residues in the CDR3. V lost 4 bases, J lost 0 bases, and 14 bases lay in between. Germline V lookup: CDR1 SGHVS, CDR2 FNYEAQ. CDR3 sequence: CASSSSGGTSTDTQYF. CDR3 nucleotides: TGTGCCAGCAGCTCGTCTGGCGGAACTAGCACAGATACGCAGTATTTT. The entire variable domain, with the rest obtained from reference TRBV7-6 and TRBJ2-3, is as follows: GAGVSQSPRYKVTKRGQDVALRCDPISGHVSLYWYRQALGQGPEFLTYFNYEAQQDKSGLPNDRFSAERPEGSISTLTIQRTEQRDSAMYRCASSSSGGTSTDTQYFGPGTRLTVL.

The chain couples TRBV9 to TRBJ2-1; a weak D match, TRBD1 (6 bases). Between the trimmed V and J ends, which lost 6 bases and 4 bases, there was a span of 14 bases. The CDR3 runs to 14 residues. In germline, CDR1 is SGDLS, CDR2 YYNGEE. The CDR3 bases are TGTGCCAGCACGAGGACAGAGTCGTACAATGAGCAGTTCTTC. As protein: CASTRTESYNEQFF.

The chain carries TRBV5-1 and TRBJ1-3; weak D call: TRBD1 (6 bases). V gave up 6 bases and J gave up 9 bases, with 19 bases separating them. Germline lookup yields CDR1 SGHRS and CDR2 YFSETQ. The CDR3 loop spans 14 amino acids. The CDR3 sequence: CASTLTGQGATIYF. Here the CDR3 DNA reads TGCGCCAGCACCCTGACAGGCCAAGGGGCCACCATATATTTT.

This clone has more than one count but fewer than ten. This chain links TRBV19 with TRBJ2-1; 8 bases fit TRBD2. The CDR3 has 13 residues. The germline V gene encodes CDR1 LNHDA and CDR2 SQIVND (reference sequence). The junction had 6 bases not matched to a gene; V was cut back by 8 bases and J by 6 bases. The CDR3 coding sequence is TGTGCCAGTGGTTCTAGCGGGTTCAATGAGCAGTTCTTC. Residues: CASGSSGFNEQFF.

This rearrangement joins TRBV4-1 to TRBJ2-1; 8 bases agree with TRBD2. Germline values: CDR1 MGHRA, CDR2 YSYEKL. The CDR3 is 15 residues long. Unmatched junction bases numbered 10, after V lost 5 bases and J lost 7 bases. CDR3 nucleotide sequence: TGCGCCAGCAGCTCGGGAGGGAGGGAAGAGAATGAGCAGTTCTTC. Translated: CASSSGGREENEQFF.

This clone appeared a single time. The V call is TRBV6-5, the J call TRBJ2-7; 7 bases map to TRBD1. V gave up 4 bases and J gave up 1 base; unmatched junction bases: 7. Germline CDR1 MNHEY, CDR2 SVGAGI. The CDR3 extends over 15 amino acids. CDR3 bases: TGTGCCAGCAGTTCTCTCGGGACAGAGTCCTACGAGCAGTACTTC. This codes for CASSSLGTESYEQYF.

This chain connects TRBV12-5 to TRBJ1-5, with TRBD1 matching over 7 bases. In germline, CDR1 is LGHNT, CDR2 FRNRAP. V was clipped by 4 bases and J by 4 bases; unmatched bases: 7. This CDR3 has 15 amino acids. CDR3 sequence reads: CASGSGQVINQPQHF. The CDR3 bases are TGTGCTAGTGGTTCCGGACAGGTGATAAATCAGCCCCAGCATTTT.

The V call is TRBV6-5, the J call TRBJ2-5; 7 bases match TRBD1. V trimming: 4 bases; J trimming: 4 bases; junction bases outside the gene matches: 6. There are 14 residues in the CDR3. Germline V lookup: CDR1 MNHEY, CDR2 SVGAGI. The CDR3 spells CASSLRQGGETQYF. CDR3 nucleotide sequence: TGTGCCAGCAGTTTACGACAGGGTGGAGAGACCCAGTACTTC.

The CDR3 loop reads CASSQEQGSFYEQYF. DNA of the CDR3: TGTGCCAGCAGCCAAGAACAGGGTTCCTTCTACGAGCAGTACTTC. The rearrangement links TRBV4-2 to TRBJ2-5, with a possible D match to TRBD1 (6 bases). The DNA end is a closer match to TRBJ2-7, so the J assignment may be wrong. Germline CDR1 reads LGHNA; CDR2 reads YNFKEQ. This CDR3 spans 15 amino acids.